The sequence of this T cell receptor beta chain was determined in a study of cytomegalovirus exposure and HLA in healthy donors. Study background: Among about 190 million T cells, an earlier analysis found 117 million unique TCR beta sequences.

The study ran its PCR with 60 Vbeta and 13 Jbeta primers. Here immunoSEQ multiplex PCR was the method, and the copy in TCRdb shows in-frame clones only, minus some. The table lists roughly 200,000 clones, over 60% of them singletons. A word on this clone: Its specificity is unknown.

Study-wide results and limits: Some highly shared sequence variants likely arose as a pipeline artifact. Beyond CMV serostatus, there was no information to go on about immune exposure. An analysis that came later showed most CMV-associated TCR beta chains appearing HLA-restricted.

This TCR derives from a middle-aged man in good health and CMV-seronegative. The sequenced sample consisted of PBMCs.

The CDR3 DNA follows: TGCGCCAGCAGCCAAGAAGGGCTAGCGGGGGCCTACAATGAGCAGTTCTTC. Its protein product is CASSQEGLAGAYNEQFF. The genes are TRBV4-3 and TRBJ2-1; TRBD2 matches at 10 bases. This CDR3 is 17 amino acids long. Per germline, CDR1 LGHNA and CDR2 YSLEER. V shed 0 bases, J shed 2 bases, and the junction held 4 bases outside the gene matches.